The 22 T cell receptor beta chains below were found in one sample sequenced in a study of cytomegalovirus exposure and HLA in healthy donors. Profiled with immunoSEQ multiplex PCR; TCRdb holds only in-frame clones, not every one. The sample has a few hundred thousand clones; just over 90% are singletons. The sample was PBMCs. The receptors derive from a woman between 18 and 29 years old in good health and CMV-seronegative.

J is TRBJ1-5 and V is TRBV11-3, with 10 bases matching TRBD1. The junction had 16 bases not matched to a gene; V was cut back by 5 bases and J by 0 bases. CDR1 is SGHNT, CDR2 YENEEA, per germline. This CDR3 contains 20 residues. The CDR3 region is CASSPSPGTGANYSNQPQHF. CDR3 in DNA: TGTGCCAGCAGCCCTTCCCCGGGGACAGGGGCGAACTATAGCAATCAGCCCCAGCATTTT.

V and J are TRBV5-1 and TRBJ2-7, with D possibly being TRBD1 (5 bases). The CDR3 has 16 residues. V lost 2 bases and J lost 1, with 16 bases in between. The V gene's germline CDR1 is SGHRS and CDR2 YFSETQ. The CDR3 DNA reads TGCGCCAGCAGCTTTGCCCTCGCAGGGAAGTCCTACGAGCAGTACTTC. This codes for CASSFALAGKSYEQYF.

The V call is TRBV10-1, the J call TRBJ2-7, with D perhaps TRBD1 (5 bases). The CDR3 is made up of 14 amino acids. Germline values: CDR1 WNHNN, CDR2 SYGVQD (reference sequence). V gave up 0 bases and J gave up 9 bases, with 15 bases separating them. The CDR3 protein is CASSESTSSQGQYF. CDR3 DNA sequence: TGCGCCAGCAGTGAGTCGACTTCCTCCCAGGGGCAGTACTTC.

The chain carries TRBV11-1 and TRBJ2-1, with D tentatively TRBD2 (5 bases). The V end was cut by 1 base, the J end by 6 bases, with 16 bases between. Germline assignment: CDR1 SGHAT and CDR2 FQDESV (reference sequence). This CDR3 region has 16 residues. CDR3 in DNA: TGTGCCAGCAGCTTAGAACGTGGGAGTGGCTCCAATGAGCAGTTCTTC. Translated, it gives CASSLERGSGSNEQFF.

The chain recombines TRBV30 with TRBJ1-1, with D unresolved. Deletions cut 0 bases from V and 7 bases from J, with 6 bases between. CDR1 and CDR2 from the germline V gene are GTSNPN and SVGIG (reference sequence). The CDR3 has 11 residues. The CDR3 DNA sequence: TGTGCCTGGAGTGTCGGAGGTGAAGCTTTCTTT. Protein: CAWSVGGEAFF.

The chain is built from TRBV7-9 and TRBJ2-1, with D possibly matching TRBD1 (5 bases). Trimming removed 3 bases at V and 5 bases at J, with 11 bases between. The CDR3 has 14 residues. The V gene's germline CDR1 is SEHNR and CDR2 FQNEAQ (reference sequence). CDR3 sequence (DNA): TGTGCCAGCAGCTTTCGAGACAGTCACAATGAGCAGTTCTTC. Translating it yields CASSFRDSHNEQFF.

This clone was recorded once. The J gene is TRBJ2-7, the V gene TRBV4-1; 10 positions agree with TRBD1. The V and J ends lost 1 base and 4 bases, in that order; junction bases with no gene match: 4. The germline CDR1 and CDR2 sequences are MGHRA and YSYEKL. There are 15 residues in the CDR3. CDR3 sequence (DNA): TGCGCCAGCAGCCAAGTTGACAGGGGGCATTACGAGCAGTACTTC. This sequence encodes CASSQVDRGHYEQYF.

V and J are TRBV5-4 and TRBJ2-7; D is undetermined. This CDR3 has 13 amino acids. Trimming left V 5 bases short and J 5 bases short, with 14 bases between. Germline V gene data show CDR1 as SGHNT and CDR2 as YYREEE (reference sequence). This chain's CDR3 is CASRPTGRHEQYF. The CDR3 DNA follows: TGTGCCAGCAGACCGACTGGCCGGCACGAGCAGTACTTC.

The CDR3: CASSLTGLLAGSTGELFF. The CDR3 DNA sequence: TGTGCCAGCAGTTTAACAGGGTTACTAGCGGGAAGCACCGGGGAGCTGTTTTTT. The V call is TRBV27, the J call TRBJ2-2; 10 nucleotides agree with TRBD2. The germline V gene encodes CDR1 MNHEY and CDR2 SMNVEV (reference sequence). The length of the CDR3 is 18 residues. Trimming took 2 bases from V and 4 from J; bases not matched to a gene: 10.

V is TRBV10-1 and J is TRBJ2-3; D perhaps matches TRBD1 (6 bases). Germline CDR1 WNHNN, CDR2 SYGVQD (reference sequence). This CDR3 comprises 15 residues. V lost 2 bases to trimming and J lost 2 bases, with 11 bases between them. The CDR3 sequence: CASSEGQGFTDTQYF. CDR3 coding DNA: TGCGCCAGCAGTGAGGGCCAGGGGTTCACAGATACGCAGTATTTT.

The chain employs TRBV6-4 and TRBJ2-1; 10 bases agree with TRBD2. This CDR3 comprises 16 residues. The germline CDR1 and CDR2 sequences are MRHNA and SNTAGT. V shed 4 bases, J shed 2 bases, and the junction held 5 bases outside the gene matches. The CDR3 sequence: CASSARTSGTYNEQFF. The CDR3 coding sequence is TGTGCCAGCAGTGCCAGGACTAGCGGAACCTACAATGAGCAGTTCTTC.

The chain couples TRBV28 to TRBJ1-5; D uncertain. This CDR3 is built from 16 residues. The V end was cut by 4 bases, the J end by 9 bases, with 22 bases between. Germline CDR1 reads MDHEN; CDR2 reads SYDVKM. The chain's CDR3 is CASSSTTVSSAGPQHF. The CDR3, as DNA: TGTGCCAGCAGTTCCACCACCGTCTCTTCCGCGGGGCCCCAGCATTTT.

J is TRBJ2-2 and V is TRBV7-2, with 7 bases that match TRBD1. The CDR3 runs to 16 residues. Trimming cost V 5 bases and J 0 bases; bases outside gene matches: 6. Germline V lookup: CDR1 SGHTA, CDR2 FQGNSA. The CDR3 reads CASSPLTGTNTGELFF. CDR3 in DNA: TGTGCCAGCAGCCCGTTGACAGGGACGAACACCGGGGAGCTGTTTTTT. The complete variable domain, with remaining parts taken from reference TRBV7-2 and TRBJ2-2, reads GAGVSQSPSNKVTEKGKDVELRCDPISGHTALYWYRQSLGQGLEFLIYFQGNSAPDKSGLPSDRFSAERTGGSVSTLTIQRTQQEDSAVYLCASSPLTGTNTGELFFGEGSRLTVL.

The gene calls are TRBV29-1 and TRBJ2-3; 10 bases map to TRBD2. Germline CDR1 SQVTM, CDR2 ANQGSEA. This CDR3 has 14 residues. Trimming at V came to 4 bases and at J to 4 bases, leaving 5 bases not matched to a gene. CDR3 in amino acids: CSVAAGGSADTQYF. Here the CDR3 DNA reads TGCAGCGTTGCAGCGGGAGGGTCTGCAGATACGCAGTATTTT.

The chain recombines TRBV5-1 with TRBJ2-7; 8 nucleotides line up with TRBD2. Trimming cost V 0 bases and J 3 bases; bases outside gene matches: 8. This CDR3 is built from 16 residues. The germline CDR1 and CDR2 sequences are SGHRS and YFSETQ. The CDR3 DNA reads as TGCGCCAGCAGCTTGGGGTCCCGGGGACTAGACTACGAGCAGTACTTC. Its translation: CASSLGSRGLDYEQYF.

The chain carries TRBV6-6 and TRBJ2-2, with a weak D call TRBD2 (6 bases). Germline V gene data show CDR1 as MNHNY and CDR2 as SVGAGI (reference sequence). With 8 bases removed from V and 4 bases from J, the gap between germline ends came to 14 bases. This CDR3 spans 14 amino acids. The CDR3 bases are TGTGCCAGCGGGGGGACGGGACTCACCGGGGAGCTGTTTTTT. This encodes CASGGTGLTGELFF.

The gene calls are TRBV4-1 and TRBJ2-1; no firm D call. V lost 2 bases to trimming and J lost 2 bases, with 4 bases between them. Germline V gives CDR1 MGHRA, CDR2 YSYEKL. This CDR3 spans 13 amino acids. The CDR3 region has the DNA TGCGCCAGCAGCCAACTAGCCTACAATGAGCAGTTCTTC. Amino acids: CASSQLAYNEQFF.

The chain carries TRBV27 and TRBJ2-2; 9 bases agree with TRBD2. This CDR3 spans 14 amino acids. Per the germline V gene, CDR1 is MNHEY and CDR2 is SMNVEV (reference sequence). After removal of 8 bases from V and 7 bases from J, the junction contained 8 bases not matched to a gene. For the CDR3, the DNA is TGTGCCAGCCGTAGGGCGGGAGGGGTCGGGGAGCTGTTTTTT. Encoded protein: CASRRAGGVGELFF.

This chain joins TRBV9 and TRBJ1-2, with 7 bases aligning to TRBD1. This CDR3 has 14 residues. The germline V gene has CDR1 SGDLS and CDR2 YYNGEE. The V segment lost 4 bases and the J segment 7 bases; nucleotides outside the gene matches: 10. In DNA, the CDR3 is TGTGCCAGCAGCCTCCCCCGGACAGGTAGTGGCTACACCTTC. Its protein is CASSLPRTGSGYTF. Supplemented by reference TRBV9 and TRBJ1-2, the full variable domain reads DSGVTQTPKHLITATGQRVTLRCSPRSGDLSVYWYQQSLDQGLQFLIQYYNGEERAKGNILERFSAQQFPDLHSELNLSSLELGDSALYFCASSLPRTGSGYTFGSGTRLTVV.

The rearrangement joins TRBV18 to TRBJ2-7; tentatively, D is TRBD1 (6 bases). The CDR3 sequence is 14 residues long. Germline-derived CDR1 and CDR2 are KGHSH and LQKENI. V was clipped by 0 bases and J by 2 bases, with 8 bases between them. DNA for the CDR3: TGTGCCAGCTCACCACCGGACAGAACCTACGAGCAGTACTTC. It yields the protein CASSPPDRTYEQYF.

This clone occurred once. This chain links TRBV5-4 with TRBJ1-1, with D possibly TRBD1 on 5 matching bases. This CDR3 has 13 amino acids. V was trimmed by 9 bases and J by 4 bases, leaving 16 bases between them. Germline values: CDR1 SGHNT, CDR2 YYREEE (reference sequence). CDR3 sequence reads: CATMGLYSTEAFF. CDR3 DNA sequence: TGTGCCACCATGGGACTTTACTCCACTGAAGCTTTCTTT.

In this sample, this clone turned up once. The chain uses TRBV5-1 and TRBJ2-2; 9 bases line up with TRBD2. V was clipped by 0 bases and J by 7 bases; unmatched bases: 4. Germline assignment: CDR1 SGHRS and CDR2 YFSETQ. The CDR3 runs 15 residues. Here the CDR3 DNA reads TGCGCCAGCAGCTTGGCCTCTAGCGGGGTCGGGGAGCTGTTTTTT. Translated, it gives CASSLASSGVGELFF.